This TCR beta chain was obtained from a study of shared clonotypes between healthy human individuals (dated by TCRdb to the early 2020s). As for the study more broadly: A few men and two women, aged 18 to 49 years, made up the cohort. For each donor, CD4 naive and CD4 memory were each run on three plates, CD8 naive on two plates, and CD8 memory on one plate. The study deeply sequenced blood TCR repertoires of several healthy adults to estimate repertoire size and the extent of clonotype sharing between individuals. To increase sequencing depth and limit assay-specific biases, different laboratories used diverse techniques to prepare libraries and sequence TCR repertoires. Leukapheresis yielded between about 0.85 and 9 billion PBMCs per donor.

CD8 naive samples were obtained by positive selection for CCR7 among CD45RO-negative cells, yielding a CD45RA+CCR7+ population from which TemRA cells were excluded. Healthy HIV-negative adults with no recently reported acute infections or vaccinations were included as donors. Every donor was a Caucasian adult residing in Nashville, Tennessee, USA. Blood was collected by leukapheresis, and PBMCs were isolated by Ficoll-Histopaque density gradient centrifugation and then cryopreserved in liquid nitrogen vapor phase. Purity and quantity of every magnetically sorted T cell population were checked by analytical flow cytometry. Each sorted fraction had its genomic DNA isolated and then quantified by UV absorbance on a Nanodrop 2000c. Relative to germline, V is missing 7 bases and J is missing 1 base, with 14 bases of the junction outside any gene match. Based on the germline V gene (reference sequence), the CDR1 and CDR2 sequences are MNHEY and SMNVEV. Counted from cysteine to phenylalanine, this CDR3 has 18 amino acids. Only the CDR3 part of the read is kept: 54 bases, read in frame from the first base.

Concerning this clone itself: Its antigen is unknown. No per-base quality is available; no much larger clone lies one base away.

What the study reported, not specific to this receptor: Larger estimated clonotype richness was generally found for naive subsets than for memory subsets. Incomplete sequencing was indicated by rarefaction of sorted-subset datasets, despite the large sequencing depth. Clonotypes shared by all four sorted-subset donors showed higher generation probabilities than non-shared clonotypes. Sharing across four donors was observed for around 5% of naive CD4, 3.5% of naive CD8, 2.3% of memory CD4, and approximately 0.41% of memory CD8 clonotypes. The genetic and exposure-history diversity represented was limited by the small number of donors. Sampling was restricted to blood, and TCR repertoires in tissues likely differ from the TCR repertoires found in blood. Pairwise subsampling led to the expectation that sequencing depth would affect the degree of clonotype sharing among donors.

Using the deep immunoSEQ assay, TCR CDR3 regions were amplified from genomic DNA by multiplex PCR. Extracted genomic DNA from each cell subset was distributed evenly across all wells of several immunoSEQ 96-well plates, and each plate was treated as a replicate. For sorted subsets, about 210 ng of genomic DNA, equivalent to about 30,000 T cell genomes, went into each replicate PCR. Purified libraries were measured with a Qubit 3.0 fluorometer, size-checked on a Bioanalyzer 2100, and measured again with the KAPA Library Quantification kit. A separate single-read 150-cycle Illumina NextSeq 550 flow cell was used to sequence each immunoSEQ 96-well plate. Per the source publication's procedure: Because the immunoSEQ output held only junctional sequences and lacked quality scores, the filtering could not match the filtering applied to full-length reads. Sequences were annotated with PyIR, a Python wrapper for IgBLAST v1.9, using IMGT germline references to assign V/J genes and CDR3. Reads were removed for weak V/J assignments (E-value above 1e-6), missing CDR3, stop codons, out-of-frame junctions, or ambiguous translated residues. V3J clonotypes were defined as sequences sharing the same inferred V gene, J gene, and CDR3 amino acid sequence. To compute the percentage overlap between repertoires, the number of shared unique clonotypes was divided by the size of the smaller repertoire. RTK rarefaction, the Chao1 estimator, and Recon v2.1 estimates of unobserved clonotypes were used to assess repertoire richness. Generation probabilities were computed with OLGA for all TCRbeta clonotypes obtained by the gDNA method from four donors. In TCRdb, the immuneACCESS table is reduced to in-frame sequences with V and J assigned. These tables do not hold every clone; where another copy was compared, an unresolved V gene accounts for under half, and the others remain unexplained. V, J and clone size are taken as reported in that table, and D and trimming were inferred from the DNA itself. This sample is represented by some 1,900,000 clones; approximately 94% of them were singletons. 1% to 1.5% of the sample is in the top ten clones.

The chain employs TRBV27 and TRBJ2-3; TRBD2 agrees with 10 junctional bases. The receptor was derived from a man in his late teens or twenties in good health. Sequences were obtained from naive CD8+ T cells sorted from blood. What the cell subset or site label conveys for this sample: CD45RA+CCR7+. The CDR3 loop reads CASKGLEREGRGTDTQYF. The DNA sequence is given as TGTGCCAGCAAGGGATTGGAGCGGGAGGGCCGTGGCACAGATACGCAGTATTTT.